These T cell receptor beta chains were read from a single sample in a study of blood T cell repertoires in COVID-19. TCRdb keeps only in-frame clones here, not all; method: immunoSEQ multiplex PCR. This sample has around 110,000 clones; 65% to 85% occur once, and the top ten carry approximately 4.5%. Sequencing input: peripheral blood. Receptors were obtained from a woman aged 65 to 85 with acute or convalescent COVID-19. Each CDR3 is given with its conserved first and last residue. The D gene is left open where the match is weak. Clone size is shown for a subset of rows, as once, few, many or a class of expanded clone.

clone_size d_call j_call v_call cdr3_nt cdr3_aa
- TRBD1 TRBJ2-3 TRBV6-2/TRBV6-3 TGTGCCAGCAGTTTAAACCGGGACAGGGCCACAGATACGCAGTATTTT CASSLNRDRATDTQYF
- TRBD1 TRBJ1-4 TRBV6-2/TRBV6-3 TGTGCCAGCAGCACCGGACAGGTAGCCTCCTTGGGAGAAAAACTGTTTTTT CASSTGQVASLGEKLFF
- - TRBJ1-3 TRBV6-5 TGTGCCAGCAGTTTACAGGGTGGATCTGGAAACACCATATATTTT CASSLQGGSGNTIYF
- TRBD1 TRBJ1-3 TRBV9 TGTGCCAGTAGCCCACTGGACGTTACAGGGGGAGGAAACACCATATATTTT CASSPLDVTGGGNTIYF
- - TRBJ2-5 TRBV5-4 TGTGCCAGCAGCTTCTCGGCGGAAGAGACCCAGTACTTC CASSFSAEETQYF
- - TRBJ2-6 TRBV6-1 TGTGCCAGCAGTGAATCTTGGGGCTCCTCTGGGGCCAACGTCCTGACTTTC CASSESWGSSGANVLTF
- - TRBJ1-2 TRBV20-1 TGCAGTGGGCCTCCGGACAATGGCTACACCTTC CSGPPDNGYTF
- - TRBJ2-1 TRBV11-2 TGTGCCAGCAGCTTAGAGCTCGGGGGGCCAGGGAATGAGCAGTTCTTC CASSLELGGPGNEQFF
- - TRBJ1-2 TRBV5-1 TGCGCCAGCAGGGTCGACAGGTTCGGCTATGGCTACACCTTC CASRVDRFGYGYTF
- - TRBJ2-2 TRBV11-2 TGTGCCAGCAGATCTTATGGAGGGGTGTTCACCGGGGAGCTGTTTTTT CASRSYGGVFTGELFF
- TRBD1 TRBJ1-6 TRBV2 TGTGCCAGCAAAGAACAGGGGCGTAATTCACCCCTCCACTTT CASKEQGRNSPLHF
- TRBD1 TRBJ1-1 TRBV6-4 TGTGCCAGCAGCCCGGACAGGGTGAACACTGAAGCTTTCTTT CASSPDRVNTEAFF
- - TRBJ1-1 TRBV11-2 TGTGCCAGCAGCCTTGACAGTTACACTGAAGCTTTCTTT CASSLDSYTEAFF
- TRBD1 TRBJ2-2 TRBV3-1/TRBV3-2 TGTGCCAGCAGCCAACCAGCCAGGGGGCGGGGGGAGCTGTTTTTT CASSQPARGRGELFF
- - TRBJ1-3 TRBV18 TGTGCCAGCTCACCACCGGGGGGTAGCGGCACTCACTCTGGAAACACCATATATTTT CASSPPGGSGTHSGNTIYF
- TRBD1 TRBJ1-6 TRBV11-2 TGTGCCAGCAGCTTAGCCCTAATAGACAGGGGGAATTCACCCCTCCACTTT CASSLALIDRGNSPLHF
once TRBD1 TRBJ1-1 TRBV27 TGTGCCAGCAGTTCCTCGGGACAGTTCACTGAAGCTTTCTTT CASSSSGQFTEAFF
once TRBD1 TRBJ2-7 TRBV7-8 TGTGCCAGCAGCAGAGACAGGGTTGGGAACGAGCAGTACTTC CASSRDRVGNEQYF
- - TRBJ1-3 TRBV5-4 TGTGCCAGCAGCTTGGGTACAACAAGGAGCTCTGGAAACACCATATATTTT CASSLGTTRSSGNTIYF
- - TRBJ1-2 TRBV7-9 TGTGCCAGCAGCTTAGACGCGACAGAATATGGCTACACCTTC CASSLDATEYGYTF
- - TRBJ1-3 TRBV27 TGTGCCAGCAGTTTGGACTGGCGCCCTGGAAACACCATATATTTT CASSLDWRPGNTIYF
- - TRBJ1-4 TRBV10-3 TGTGCCATCGGGGGACACTCTAATGAAAAACTGTTTTTT CAIGGHSNEKLFF